Many counts were recorded for the clone carrying this T cell receptor beta chain. Between the trimmed V and J ends, which lost 5 bases and 4 bases, there was a span of 11 bases. The germline V gene encodes CDR1 MNHEY and CDR2 SMNVEV (reference sequence). The CDR3 is made up of 13 amino acids. As it was prepared, the TCRbeta library received unique molecular identifiers. TCRdb re-analysed the PCR reads in MiXCR, keeping a single row per CDR3 protein. This sample yields more than 550,000 distinct CDR3 sequences, of which under 12% are seen a single time; less than 5% belongs to the top ten. This specimen belongs to a study of T-cell reconstitution after alpha-beta-depleted transplantation in children.

The V gene is TRBV27, the J gene TRBJ1-2; no firm D call. The sample in question was PBMCs from the stem cell graft donor, obtained from the stem cell graft. This sequence originates from a human donor who donated a stem cell graft to a child with acute myeloid leukemia. Here the CDR3 reads CASSPASFYGYTF. The CDR3 nucleotides read TGTGCCAGCAGTCCCGCTTCATTCTATGGCTACACCTTC.